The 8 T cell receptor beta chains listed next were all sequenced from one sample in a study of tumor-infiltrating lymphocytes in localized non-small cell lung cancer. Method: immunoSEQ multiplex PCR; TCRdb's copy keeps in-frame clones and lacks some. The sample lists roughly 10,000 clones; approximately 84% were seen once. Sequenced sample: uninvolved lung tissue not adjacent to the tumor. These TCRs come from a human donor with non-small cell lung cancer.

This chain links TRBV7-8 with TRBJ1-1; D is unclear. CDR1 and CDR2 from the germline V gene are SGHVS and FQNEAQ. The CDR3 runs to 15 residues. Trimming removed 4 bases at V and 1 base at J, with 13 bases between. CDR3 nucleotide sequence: TGTGCCAGCAGCTCCACACTGGTGAGGAACACTGAAGCTTTCTTT. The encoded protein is CASSSTLVRNTEAFF.

The CDR3 region has the DNA TGCGCCAGCAGCGAGAACAGGGGAGGCGGCACTGAAGCTTTCTTT. Amino acid sequence: CASSENRGGGTEAFF. This rearrangement joins TRBV5-1 to TRBJ1-1; 7 nucleotides agree with TRBD1. CDR1 and CDR2 from the germline V gene are SGHRS and YFSETQ. With V trimmed by 4 bases and J by 4 bases, 10 bases remained unmatched. This CDR3 region has 15 residues.

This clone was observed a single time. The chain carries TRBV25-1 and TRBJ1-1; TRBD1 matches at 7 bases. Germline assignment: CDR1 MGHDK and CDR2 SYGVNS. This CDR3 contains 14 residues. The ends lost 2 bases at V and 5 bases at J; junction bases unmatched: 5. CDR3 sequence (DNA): TGTGCCAGCAGTGAAGTAGGGGGCAGAACTGAAGCTTTCTTT. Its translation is CASSEVGGRTEAFF.

The CDR3 DNA follows: TGTGCCAGCACTAGGGACAGGGGTCCCTACACCTTC. Translating it yields CASTRDRGPYTF. This chain connects TRBV6-5 to TRBJ1-2, with 10 positions matching TRBD1. The CDR3 covers 12 residues. Germline-derived CDR1 and CDR2 are MNHEY and SVGAGI. Trimming took 7 bases from V and 10 from J; bases not matched to a gene: 6.

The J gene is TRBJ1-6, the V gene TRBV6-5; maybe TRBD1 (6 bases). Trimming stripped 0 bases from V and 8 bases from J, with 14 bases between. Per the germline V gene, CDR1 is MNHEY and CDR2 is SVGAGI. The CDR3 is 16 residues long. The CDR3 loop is CASSYSGAGAYSPLHF. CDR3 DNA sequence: TGTGCCAGCAGTTACTCGGGGGCAGGGGCTTATTCACCCCTCCACTTT.

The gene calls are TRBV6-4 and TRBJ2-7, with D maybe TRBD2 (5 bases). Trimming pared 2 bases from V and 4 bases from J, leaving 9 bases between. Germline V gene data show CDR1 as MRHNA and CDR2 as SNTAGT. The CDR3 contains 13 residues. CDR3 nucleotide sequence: TGTGCCAGCAGTGACGAGCGGCCTTACGAGCAGTACTTC. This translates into CASSDERPYEQYF.

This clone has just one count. The CDR3 reads CASSPGLAGDLYNEQFF. The CDR3 nucleotides read TGTGCCAGCAGCCCTGGACTAGCGGGGGACCTCTACAATGAGCAGTTCTTC. The V gene is TRBV9, the J gene TRBJ2-1; 13 nucleotides line up with TRBD2. The CDR3 is 17 amino acids. Germline CDR1 SGDLS, CDR2 YYNGEE. J lost 3 bases, V lost 4 bases, and 7 bases had no gene match.

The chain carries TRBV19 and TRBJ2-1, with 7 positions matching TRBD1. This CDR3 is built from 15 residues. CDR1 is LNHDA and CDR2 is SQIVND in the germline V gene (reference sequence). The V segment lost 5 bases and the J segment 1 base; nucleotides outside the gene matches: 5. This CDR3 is CASSPRQGSYNEQFF. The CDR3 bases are TGTGCCAGTAGTCCAAGACAGGGTTCCTACAATGAGCAGTTCTTC.